These 20 T cell receptor beta chains were all obtained from the same sample, sequenced in a study of OX40 agonist ivuxolimab in advanced cancers. Repertoires were generated with immunoSEQ multiplex PCR, while TCRdb's copy carries only in-frame clones and drops some. In the table there are 15,000 or so clones, about 82% of which are singletons. This specimen consisted of CD4+ or CD8+ T cells sorted from blood, obtained in a trial of the OX40 agonist ivuxolimab. These TCRs come from an adult with an advanced solid tumor such as melanoma, head and neck, liver or kidney cancer.

V usage is TRBV9 and J usage is TRBJ2-1; the D is unclear. The V end was cut by 1 base, the J end by 3 bases, with 11 bases between. CDR1 is SGDLS and CDR2 is YYNGEE in the germline V gene. The CDR3 is 15 residues long. Here the CDR3 reads CASSVRLVDYNEQFF. CDR3 sequence (DNA): TGTGCCAGCAGCGTACGTCTAGTGGACTACAATGAGCAGTTCTTC. Looking up the rest from reference TRBV9 and TRBJ2-1 gives the full variable domain: DSGVTQTPKHLITATGQRVTLRCSPRSGDLSVYWYQQSLDQGLQFLIQYYNGEERAKGNILERFSAQQFPDLHSELNLSSLELGDSALYFCASSVRLVDYNEQFFGPGTRLTVL.

The rearrangement joins TRBV5-1 to TRBJ2-6; D perhaps matches TRBD1 (6 bases). V lost 0 bases and J lost 3, with 16 bases in between. The CDR3 is made up of 18 amino acids. Germline assignment: CDR1 SGHRS and CDR2 YFSETQ. For the CDR3, the DNA is TGCGCCAGCAGCTTGGTTGCAGGGGCTAATCGTGGGGCCAACGTCCTGACTTTC. As protein: CASSLVAGANRGANVLTF.

The chain uses TRBV7-3 and TRBJ1-2, with 8 positions matching TRBD1. V was clipped by 3 bases and J by 3 bases; unmatched bases: 6. There are 15 residues in the CDR3. In germline, CDR1 is SGHTA, CDR2 FQGTGA. The CDR3 nucleotides are TGTGCCAGCAGCTTGGCAGGGGGCACGGACTATGGCTACACCTTC. Translating it yields CASSLAGGTDYGYTF. Using reference TRBV7-3 and TRBJ1-2 for the parts outside the CDR3, the full variable domain is GAGVSQTPSNKVTEKGKYVELRCDPISGHTALYWYRQSLGQGPEFLIYFQGTGAADDSGLPNDRFFAVRPEGSVSTLKIQRTERGDSAVYLCASSLAGGTDYGYTFGSGTRLTVV.

The chain links TRBV11-2 to TRBJ2-2, with 7 bases fitting TRBD1. V shed 3 bases and J 4 bases; nucleotides not matched to a gene: 2. CDR3 size: 14 residues. CDR1 is SGHAT, CDR2 FQNNGV, per germline. The CDR3 DNA reads TGTGCCAGCAGCTTGGGACAGACCACCGGGGAGCTGTTTTTT. Residues: CASSLGQTTGELFF. Full variable domain (rest looked up from reference TRBV11-2 and TRBJ2-2): EAGVAQSPRYKIIEKRQSVAFWCNPISGHATLYWYQQILGQGPKLLIQFQNNGVVDDSQLPKDRFSAERLKGVDSTLKIQPAKLEDSAVYLCASSLGQTTGELFFGEGSRLTVL.

V gene TRBV7-8 combines with J gene TRBJ2-2; a possible D gene is TRBD2 (5 bases). CDR1 and CDR2 from the germline V gene are SGHVS and FQNEAQ. There are 17 residues in the CDR3. V lost 4 bases to trimming and J lost 5 bases, with 20 bases between them. CDR3 in amino acids: CASSSPRAKQTTGELFF. Written as DNA, the CDR3 is TGTGCCAGCAGCTCGCCGCGGGCCAAACAAACGACCGGGGAGCTGTTTTTT. The whole variable domain, remainder taken from reference TRBV7-8 and TRBJ2-2, is GAGVSQSPRYKVAKRGQDVALRCDPISGHVSLFWYQQALGQGPEFLTYFQNEAQLDKSGLPSDRFFAERPEGSVSTLKIQRTQQEDSAVYLCASSSPRAKQTTGELFFGEGSRLTVL.

This chain links TRBV28 with TRBJ2-7; tentative D call: TRBD1 (7 bases). With 2 bases removed from V and 4 bases from J, the gap between germline ends came to 15 bases. CDR1 is MDHEN and CDR2 is SYDVKM in the germline V gene. The CDR3 has 15 amino acids. CDR3 sequence (DNA): TGTGCCAGCAGTTTAGGTCGGCAGGGGGGATACGAGCAGTACTTC. Amino acids: CASSLGRQGGYEQYF.

The chain carries TRBV14 and TRBJ2-7, with D uncertain. V was trimmed by 5 bases and J by 0 bases, leaving 17 bases between them. The CDR3 runs to 16 residues. Germline CDR1 is SGHDN and CDR2 is FVKESK. The CDR3 sequence is CASSSTVGLYSYEQYF. The CDR3 DNA reads as TGTGCCAGCAGCTCGACCGTCGGGTTATACTCCTACGAGCAGTACTTC. The full variable domain, in which reference TRBV14 and TRBJ2-7 provide the parts outside the CDR3, is EAGVTQFPSHSVIEKGQTVTLRCDPISGHDNLYWYRRVMGKEIKFLLHFVKESKQDESGMPNNRFLAERTGGTYSTLKVQPAELEDSGVYFCASSSTVGLYSYEQYFGPGTRLTVT.

The rearrangement uses TRBV4-2 and TRBJ1-4; no reliable D call. Trimming stripped 8 bases from V and 4 bases from J, with 8 bases between. The V gene's germline CDR1 is LGHNA and CDR2 YNFKEQ. The CDR3 is made up of 12 amino acids. The CDR3 spells CASRIDNEKLFF. As DNA, the CDR3 is TGTGCCAGCCGAATCGATAATGAAAAACTGTTTTTT.

The chain couples TRBV27 to TRBJ2-2; D unresolved. Germline V gene data show CDR1 as MNHEY and CDR2 as SMNVEV (reference sequence). With 5 bases removed from V and 7 bases from J, the gap between germline ends came to 8 bases. This CDR3 has 12 amino acids. The CDR3: CASSIIGGELFF. The CDR3 region has the DNA TGTGCCAGCAGTATCATAGGCGGGGAGCTGTTTTTT.

The V call is TRBV28, the J call TRBJ1-1; no firm D call. Germline V gene sequence: CDR1 MDHEN, CDR2 SYDVKM. V lost 4 bases to trimming and J lost 6 bases, with 21 bases between them. The CDR3 runs 16 residues. The CDR3 reads CASSSSYLTEGPEAFF. In nucleotides, the CDR3 is TGTGCCAGCAGTTCAAGCTATCTCACAGAGGGCCCTGAAGCTTTCTTT.

V gene TRBV2 combines with J gene TRBJ1-1; the D is unclear. The CDR3 spans 15 residues. The germline V and J ends were trimmed by 2 bases and 6 bases, with 16 bases remaining between them. CDR1 and CDR2 from the germline V gene are SNHLY and FYNNEI. The CDR3 sequence: CASSETWGSSAEAFF. The CDR3 DNA is TGTGCCAGCAGTGAAACGTGGGGTAGTTCGGCTGAAGCTTTCTTT.

The rearrangement joins TRBV4-1 to TRBJ2-7; D uncertain. The CDR3 is 14 amino acids. Trimming took 6 bases from V and 6 from J, leaving 18 bases between them. Germline V gene data show CDR1 as MGHRA and CDR2 as YSYEKL. The CDR3 nucleotides are TGCGCCAGCAGTCAATTGATGGGGATCCGCGAGCAGTACTTC. Protein sequence: CASSQLMGIREQYF.

By sample share, this clone is medium-sized. The rearrangement uses TRBV7-9 and TRBJ2-7; maybe TRBD2 (6 bases). CDR3 length: 14 residues. The germline gives CDR1 SEHNR, CDR2 FQNEAQ (reference sequence). V shed 5 bases and J shed 7 bases, with 18 bases lying between them. This CDR3 reads CASSPILGGTEQYF. CDR3 nucleotide sequence: TGTGCCAGCAGCCCCATTTTGGGAGGAACGGAGCAGTACTTC.

This chain connects TRBV5-4 to TRBJ2-1, with a weak D call TRBD2 (5 bases). The V end lost 4 bases, the J end lost 0 bases, and 11 bases lay between the germline ends. Looked up from germline, CDR1 is SGHNT and CDR2 is YYREEE (reference sequence). This CDR3 comprises 15 residues. The CDR3 here is CASSQDYLSYNEQFF. As DNA, the CDR3 is TGTGCCAGCAGCCAAGACTACCTCTCCTACAATGAGCAGTTCTTC.

The rearrangement uses TRBV27 and TRBJ1-4; D is unclear. The germline V gene has CDR1 MNHEY and CDR2 SMNVEV (reference sequence). Trimming took 6 bases from V and 5 from J, leaving 7 bases between them. The CDR3 covers 12 residues. As DNA, the CDR3 is TGTGCCAGCAGCGCAGTCAATGAAAAACTGTTTTTT. Translation gives CASSAVNEKLFF.

This clone appeared once. The chain carries TRBV2 and TRBJ1-5; D unclear. The V end lost 4 bases, the J end lost 2 bases, and 12 bases lay between the germline ends. The germline V gene encodes CDR1 SNHLY and CDR2 FYNNEI. The CDR3 extends over 15 amino acids. The CDR3 is CASSVGEVGNQPQHF. CDR3 DNA sequence: TGTGCCAGCAGTGTCGGGGAGGTGGGCAATCAGCCCCAGCATTTT.

This clone was detected a few times. Other DNA sequences in this sample translate to the same CDR3. The chain combines TRBV4-1 with TRBJ2-2; possibly TRBD2 for D (6 bases). Trimming removed 1 base at V and 4 bases at J, with 7 bases between. Per the germline V gene, CDR1 is MGHRA and CDR2 is YSYEKL. This CDR3 has 14 amino acids. CDR3 sequence: CASSQVGGTGELFF. The CDR3 DNA reads as TGCGCCAGCAGCCAAGTGGGGGGCACCGGGGAGCTGTTTTTT.

This chain joins TRBV27 and TRBJ1-1; D is perhaps TRBD1 (5 bases). Trimming took off 5 bases at V and 0 bases at J, with 13 bases between the two ends. This CDR3 region has 15 residues. Germline assignment: CDR1 MNHEY and CDR2 SMNVEV (reference sequence). The CDR3 region has the DNA TGTGCCAGCAGTCCCCGACAGCTTTTGAACACTGAAGCTTTCTTT. Its protein product is CASSPRQLLNTEAFF.

This rearrangement joins TRBV13 to TRBJ2-3; D gene ambiguous. This CDR3 is built from 12 residues. Trimming shortened V by 3 bases and J by 7 bases, and 8 bases separated the two germline ends. Germline lookup yields CDR1 PRHDT and CDR2 FYEKMQ (reference sequence). CDR3 amino acids: CASSLPYNTQYF. CDR3 DNA sequence: TGTGCCAGCAGCTTGCCCTACAATACGCAGTATTTT.

J is TRBJ2-7 and V is TRBV6-1; 7 nucleotides line up with TRBD1. The germline V gene has CDR1 MNHNS and CDR2 SASEGT. Losses at the gene ends were 2 bases for V and 6 bases for J; bases not matched to a gene: 4. The CDR3 has 13 residues. CDR3 in DNA: TGTGCCAGCAGTGAATGGGCAGGGGGCGAGCAGTACTTC. Amino acid sequence: CASSEWAGGEQYF.